These T cell receptor beta chains were read from a single sample in a study of identifying expanded T cells in peripheral blood. Clones were read by immunoSEQ multiplex PCR, and TCRdb kept only the in-frame ones, dropping some. The sample consists of tens of thousands of clones, around 89% of them appearing once. The sequenced material came from blood. These receptors all stem from a person between 18 and 70 years old in good health. Both conserved end residues are part of each CDR3. A D gene is named only where the DNA matches it firmly. Rows give clone size only sometimes, using once, few, many, or a class for an expanded clone.

j_call	d_call	clone_size	v_call	cdr3_aa	cdr3_nt
TRBJ2-1	.	.	TRBV4-1	CASSQDEQPNGEQFF	TGCGCCAGCAGCCAAGATGAACAGCCCAATGGAGAGCAGTTCTTC
TRBJ1-1	.	.	TRBV4-2	CASSQDRARSAFF	TGTGCCAGCAGCCAAGATCGGGCCAGGTCTGCTTTCTTT
TRBJ2-2	TRBD1	.	TRBV19	CASSGRGGWNTGELFF	TGTGCCAGTAGTGGGAGAGGGGGCTGGAACACCGGGGAGCTGTTTTTT
TRBJ1-1	TRBD1	.	TRBV18	CASSPGQGVGMNTEAFF	TGTGCCAGCTCACCGGGACAGGGGGTCGGGATGAACACTGAAGCTTTCTTT
TRBJ1-4	TRBD1	.	TRBV6-1	CASSGTENEKLFF	TGTGCCAGCTCCGGGACAGAGAATGAAAAACTGTTTTTT
TRBJ2-3	TRBD2	.	TRBV18	CASSLGTSGSNFPDTQYF	TGTGCCAGCTCACTCGGGACTAGCGGGAGTAATTTTCCAGATACGCAGTATTTT
TRBJ2-3	TRBD2	.	TRBV28	CASFGLAASTDTQYF	TGTGCCAGCTTCGGACTAGCGGCCTCTACAGATACGCAGTATTTT
TRBJ1-5	.	few	TRBV7-6	CASSSDSYQPQHF	TGTGCCAGCAGCTCGGACAGTTATCAGCCCCAGCATTTT
TRBJ2-5	.	.	TRBV6-1	CASTPGQETQYF	TGTGCCAGCACCCCGGGTCAAGAGACCCAGTACTTC
TRBJ2-3	.	.	TRBV7-2	CASSFGGLTDTQYF	TGTGCCAGCAGCTTCGGGGGGCTCACAGATACGCAGTATTTT
TRBJ2-2	TRBD1	once	TRBV30	CAWSRGLGTGELFF	TGTGCCTGGTCCAGGGGGTTGGGGACCGGGGAGCTGTTTTTT
TRBJ2-1	.	.	TRBV11-3	CASSLDQRYNEQFF	TGTGCCAGCAGCTTAGATCAACGGTACAATGAGCAGTTCTTC
TRBJ2-3	TRBD2	once	TRBV15	CATSKQLAGASDTQYF	TGTGCCACCAGCAAGCAGTTAGCGGGAGCCTCAGATACGCAGTATTTT
TRBJ2-2	.	.	TRBV6-5	CASIRASGELFF	TGTGCCAGCATCAGAGCATCCGGGGAGCTGTTTTTT
TRBJ2-2	.	few	TRBV6-1	CASSESPGASTGELFF	TGTGCCAGCAGTGAGAGTCCGGGGGCAAGCACCGGGGAGCTGTTTTTT
TRBJ1-4	TRBD1	.	TRBV15	CATSLTGTGNEKLFF	TGTGCCACCAGCCTGACCGGGACAGGGAATGAAAAACTGTTTTTT
TRBJ2-1	.	.	TRBV27	CASSNQDRLNEQFF	TGTGCCAGCAGTAACCAGGACAGACTCAATGAGCAGTTCTTC
TRBJ2-5	.	.	TRBV27	CASSLLGLGETQYF	TGTGCCAGCAGTTTGCTAGGATTAGGAGAGACCCAGTACTTC
TRBJ1-5	.	few	TRBV28	CASSLRSDGGNQPQHF	TGTGCCAGCAGTTTACGAAGTGACGGGGGAAATCAGCCCCAGCATTTT
TRBJ2-5	TRBD1	.	TRBV5-1	CASSSTGQGAFETQYF	TGCGCCAGCAGCTCAACAGGACAGGGGGCTTTTGAGACCCAGTACTTC
TRBJ1-5	TRBD1	.	TRBV11-2	CASSLVDRSNQPQHF	TGTGCCAGCAGCTTAGTGGACAGGAGCAATCAGCCCCAGCATTTT
TRBJ2-1	.	.	TRBV27	CASSRQGRYNEQFF	TGTGCCAGCAGTCGCCAGGGAAGGTACAATGAGCAGTTCTTC
TRBJ1-3	.	.	TRBV19	CASSIAGPGNTIYF	TGTGCCAGTAGTATAGCAGGGCCCGGAAACACCATATATTTT
TRBJ1-5	.	.	TRBV5-8	CASSLRVREVQPQHF	TGTGCCAGCAGTCTCCGTGTCAGGGAAGTCCAGCCCCAGCATTTT
TRBJ2-7	.	once	TRBV2	CASRGVYEQYF	TGTGCCAGCAGAGGGGTCTACGAGCAGTACTTC
TRBJ2-2	.	.	TRBV9	CASSVEVGELFF	TGTGCCAGCAGCGTAGAGGTCGGGGAGCTGTTTTTT
TRBJ2-7	.	.	TRBV6-1	CASRASRDYYEQYF	TGTGCCAGCAGGGCCTCGCGGGATTACTACGAGCAGTACTTC
TRBJ1-3	.	few	TRBV30	CAWSRSTPGNTIYF	TGTGCCTGGAGTCGTTCGACTCCTGGAAACACCATATATTTT
TRBJ2-2	TRBD1	.	TRBV7-7	CATRPGTGGTGELFF	TGTGCCACCCGTCCGGGGACAGGGGGCACCGGGGAGCTGTTTTTT
TRBJ2-2	TRBD1	.	TRBV28	CASSLGPGQGNTGELFF	TGTGCCAGCAGTTTGGGGCCGGGACAGGGAAACACCGGGGAGCTGTTTTTT
TRBJ2-5	.	.	TRBV5-6	CASSLGGGSETQYF	TGTGCCAGCAGCTTGGGAGGTGGGAGTGAGACCCAGTACTTC
TRBJ2-3	TRBD2	.	TRBV7-3	CASSRSGGTGDTQYF	TGTGCCAGCAGCCGCAGCGGGGGTACAGGAGATACGCAGTATTTT
TRBJ2-7	.	.	TRBV30	CAWGGRSPPSHEQYF	TGTGCCTGGGGGGGCAGGTCCCCCCCGTCCCACGAGCAGTACTTC
TRBJ2-1	TRBD2	.	TRBV10-3	CAISPRTSGRNNEQFF	TGTGCCATCAGTCCAAGGACTAGCGGGAGGAACAATGAGCAGTTCTTC
TRBJ2-3	.	.	TRBV2	CASTPGTTQDTQYF	TGTGCCAGCACTCCTGGGACAACGCAGGATACGCAGTATTTT
TRBJ1-6	.	.	TRBV5-4	CASSQAEGGGNSPLHF	TGTGCCAGCAGCCAAGCGGAAGGGGGTGGTAATTCACCCCTCCACTTT
TRBJ1-1	.	.	TRBV19	CASSINGPEYNTEAFF	TGTGCCAGTAGTATAAACGGGCCCGAGTATAACACTGAAGCTTTCTTT
TRBJ1-2	TRBD1	.	TRBV5-4	CASSLVYGTGDDGYTF	TGTGCCAGCAGCTTAGTATATGGGACAGGGGATGATGGCTACACCTTC
TRBJ2-5	.	.	TRBV1	CTSSRPGGNQETQYF	TGCACCAGCAGCCGCCCCGGCGGGAACCAAGAGACCCAGTACTTC
TRBJ1-1	TRBD1	.	TRBV7-9	CASRSDRGLHEAFF	TGTGCCAGCAGGAGTGACAGGGGGCTGCATGAAGCTTTCTTT
TRBJ2-5	.	.	TRBV5-1	CASSLGLVRQETQYF	TGCGCCAGCAGCTTGGGCCTAGTGCGCCAAGAGACCCAGTACTTC
TRBJ2-3	TRBD2	.	TRBV6-4	CASSPTSGGPSDTQYF	TGTGCCAGCAGCCCAACTAGCGGGGGACCTTCAGATACGCAGTATTTT